Listed below are T cell receptor beta chains from one sample, sequenced in a study of circulating and synovial CD4+ cells in juvenile arthritis. Using immunoSEQ multiplex PCR, the repertoire was profiled, and TCRdb retains in-frame clones only, with some absent. In the table there are about 33,000 clones, over 90% of which are singletons. The material sequenced was CD4+ T cells from blood. These receptors all come from a human donor with juvenile idiopathic arthritis. The CDR3 runs from the conserved cysteine through the conserved F or W. D genes are given only for firm matches. Some rows mark clone size as missing; the rest say once, few, many or name a class of expanded clone.

>TRBJ1-5|TRBV6-4|once|.
CASSATVIQPQHF
TGTGCCAGCAGTGCCACAGTAATTCAGCCCCAGCATTTT
>TRBJ2-3|TRBV7-2|.|.
CASSLGSPRRDTQYF
TGTGCCAGCAGCTTAGGTAGTCCCAGGAGGGATACGCAGTATTTT
>TRBJ2-5|TRBV19|once|TRBD2
CASSTGGASGGAAQYF
TGTGCCAGTAGTACCGGTGGGGCTAGCGGGGGAGCGGCCCAGTACTTC
>TRBJ2-3|TRBV5-5|.|.
CASSLDRLLGTDTQYF
TGTGCCAGCAGCTTGGACAGGCTTCTTGGGACAGATACGCAGTATTTT
>TRBJ2-7|TRBV19|.|.
CASSPGTSYEQYF
TGTGCCAGTAGCCCAGGGACATCCTACGAGCAGTACTTC
>TRBJ1-2|TRBV18|.|.
CASSGQQANYGYTF
TGTGCCAGCTCCGGACAGCAAGCTAACTATGGCTACACCTTC
>TRBJ1-3|TRBV9|.|.
CASSVEPVSGDTIYF
TGTGCCAGCAGCGTAGAGCCAGTCTCTGGAGACACCATATATTTT
>TRBJ2-4|TRBV6-5|.|TRBD1
CASNRNGQGGDIQYF
TGTGCCAGCAACCGAAACGGACAGGGGGGGGACATTCAGTACTTC
>TRBJ2-7|TRBV4-2|.|TRBD2
CASSQDGAGGPIGHEQYF
TGTGCCAGCAGCCAAGACGGAGCGGGAGGGCCCATAGGCCACGAGCAGTACTTC
>TRBJ2-5|TRBV29-1|.|.
CSVDLSIESRKTQYF
TGCAGCGTTGATCTTAGCATTGAGAGTAGAAAGACCCAGTACTTC
>TRBJ1-6|TRBV6-1|.|.
CAITQGLNNSPLHF
TGTGCCATCACCCAGGGGCTGAATAATTCCCCCCTCCACTTT
>TRBJ2-7|TRBV27|.|TRBD1
CASRAAGTGALSYEQYF
TGTGCCAGCAGGGCGGCCGGGACAGGGGCTCTCTCCTACGAGCAGTACTTC
>TRBJ2-7|TRBV6-5|.|TRBD1
CASSYSIAGGIYEQYF
TGTGCCAGCAGTTACTCGATCGCAGGGGGCATCTACGAGCAGTACTTC
>TRBJ1-1|TRBV5-1|.|TRBD1
CASSLNRGQEAFF
TGCGCCAGCAGCTTGAACAGGGGGCAAGAAGCTTTCTTT
>TRBJ2-1|TRBV6-6|few|.
CASSLTGIGEQFF
TGTGCCAGCAGTTTAACAGGGATAGGTGAGCAGTTCTTC
>TRBJ1-3|TRBV5-1|.|.
CASSLPGNGNTIYF
TGCGCCAGCAGCTTGCCGGGAAATGGAAACACCATATATTTT
>TRBJ1-6|TRBV5-6|.|TRBD1
CASSQDRGRSLHF
TGTGCCAGCAGTCAGGACAGGGGACGGTCCCTCCACTTT
>TRBJ2-5|TRBV7-8|.|.
CASSLRSGLYFAETQYF
TGTGCCAGCAGCTTGAGGAGCGGGCTATACTTTGCGGAGACCCAGTACTTC
>TRBJ2-6|TRBV5-1|.|.
CASSLSSGANVLTF
TGCGCCAGCAGCCTGAGCTCTGGGGCCAACGTCCTGACTTTC
>TRBJ2-3|TRBV7-9|.|.
CASSLLVRGDTQYF
TGTGCCAGCAGCTTATTAGTTCGGGGAGATACGCAGTATTTT
>TRBJ2-7|TRBV5-1|.|TRBD2
CASSLVVTSGDYEQYF
TGCGCCAGCAGCTTGGTCGTGACTAGCGGGGACTACGAGCAGTACTTC
>TRBJ1-1|TRBV11-2|.|.
CASSLTGGRTEAFF
TGTGCCAGCAGCTTAACGGGGGGGAGGACTGAAGCTTTCTTT
>TRBJ2-7|TRBV6-6|.|TRBD1
CASRRGGQNIYEQYF
TGTGCCAGCAGGAGAGGGGGACAGAACATCTACGAGCAGTACTTC
>TRBJ2-2|TRBV9|.|.
CASSAQGGGTGELFF
TGTGCCAGCAGCGCCCAAGGGGGGGGCACCGGGGAGCTGTTTTTT
>TRBJ2-3|TRBV5-1|once|TRBD2
CASSLGGGGATDTQYF
TGCGCCAGCAGCTTGGGTGGCGGGGGGGCCACAGATACGCAGTATTTT
>TRBJ1-2|TRBV4-2|.|.
CASSRGQGGQEGYTF
TGTGCCAGCAGCCGAGGTCAAGGCGGACAAGAAGGCTACACCTTC
>TRBJ2-2|TRBV28|.|TRBD2
CASSAGLAGGVGELFF
TGTGCCAGCAGTGCGGGACTAGCGGGAGGGGTCGGGGAGCTGTTTTTT
>TRBJ2-1|TRBV9|.|TRBD2
CASSRIAGEQFF
TGTGCCAGCAGTCGTATAGCGGGAGAGCAGTTCTTC
>TRBJ2-3|TRBV18|.|TRBD2
CASSPQRGSTDTQYF
TGTGCCAGCTCACCACAGCGGGGGAGCACAGATACGCAGTATTTT
>TRBJ1-2|TRBV19|.|.
CASSITGYGYTF
TGTGCCAGTAGTATCACAGGGTATGGCTACACCTTC
>TRBJ1-2|TRBV6-5|.|.
CASAEGVPNYGYTF
TGTGCCAGCGCAGAGGGGGTCCCTAACTATGGCTACACCTTC
>TRBJ2-1|TRBV29-1|.|TRBD1
CSVERGPSYNEQFF
TGCAGCGTTGAAAGGGGGCCCTCCTACAATGAGCAGTTCTTC
>TRBJ2-1|TRBV7-9|.|.
CASSLGRDQSSYNEQFF
TGTGCCAGCAGCTTAGGGCGGGACCAAAGCTCCTACAATGAGCAGTTCTTC
>TRBJ2-3|TRBV6-4|.|TRBD2
CASSLTSGADTQYF
TGTGCCAGCAGTTTAACTAGCGGGGCTGATACGCAGTATTTT
>TRBJ2-1|TRBV1|.|.
CTSSQARGSGNEQFF
TGCACCAGCAGCCAAGCGCGAGGGAGCGGGAATGAGCAGTTCTTC
>TRBJ1-2|TRBV7-2|.|TRBD1
CASSFGGGAKDYGYTF
TGTGCCAGCAGCTTCGGAGGGGGCGCGAAAGACTATGGCTACACCTTC
>TRBJ1-2|TRBV6-1|.|.
CASSVRGTPGYTF
TGTGCCAGCAGTGTCAGGGGCACTCCGGGGTACACCTTC
>TRBJ2-3|TRBV4-1|.|TRBD2
CASSQQGVASGAFTDTQYF
TGCGCCAGCAGCCAACAGGGGGTGGCTAGCGGGGCTTTCACAGATACGCAGTATTTT
>TRBJ1-2|TRBV5-1|.|TRBD1
CASSTEGAGNGYTF
TGCGCCAGCAGCACGGAGGGGGCAGGGAACGGCTACACCTTC
>TRBJ1-2|TRBV28|.|.
CASTRGGKNYGYTF
TGTGCCAGCACCAGAGGCGGGAAGAACTATGGCTACACCTTC
>TRBJ1-5|TRBV19|.|.
CASRGGLSQPQHF
TGTGCCAGTAGGGGAGGGTTAAGCCAGCCCCAGCATTTT
>TRBJ2-1|TRBV19|.|.
CASSPSMAGEQFF
TGTGCCAGTAGTCCGTCCATGGCAGGCGAGCAGTTCTTC
>TRBJ1-1|TRBV7-2|.|TRBD1
CASSLGQGRGGLRTEAFF
TGTGCCAGCAGCTTAGGACAGGGGAGAGGAGGGTTAAGAACTGAAGCTTTCTTT
>TRBJ2-1|TRBV28|.|TRBD2
CASSFTGLGSYNEQFF
TGTGCCAGCAGTTTCACGGGACTAGGCTCATACAATGAGCAGTTCTTC
>TRBJ1-6|TRBV27|once|.
CASSYRVRSPLHF
TGTGCCAGCAGTTACAGGGTACGTTCACCCCTCCACTTT
>TRBJ2-2|TRBV7-9|.|TRBD1
CASSPRAGGGDGELFF
TGTGCCAGCAGCCCAAGGGCAGGGGGCGGCGACGGGGAGCTGTTTTTT
>TRBJ2-3|TRBV6-6|once|TRBD2
CASSLRRGGMTDTQYF
TGTGCCAGCAGCCTCCGACGGGGGGGCATGACAGATACGCAGTATTTT
>TRBJ1-1|TRBV4-3|.|.
CASSQDGHMNTEAFF
TGCGCCAGCAGCCAAGATGGACACATGAACACTGAAGCTTTCTTT
>TRBJ2-3|TRBV5-4|.|TRBD2
CASSLERGYTDTQYF
TGTGCCAGCAGCTTAGAGCGGGGTTATACAGATACGCAGTATTTT
>TRBJ2-7|TRBV10-2|.|TRBD1
CASSGTGASYEQYF
TGCGCCAGCAGCGGGACAGGGGCCTCCTACGAGCAGTACTTC
>TRBJ2-3|TRBV6-1|.|.
CASSDRSRSTDTQYF
TGTGCCAGCAGTGACCGTTCCCGGAGTACAGATACGCAGTATTTT
>TRBJ2-2|TRBV19|once|TRBD1
CASSMVPGTGGIRHNTGELFF
TGTGCCAGTAGTATGGTTCCCGGGACAGGGGGAATCCGCCATAACACCGGGGAGCTGTTTTTT
>TRBJ1-2|TRBV5-4|.|TRBD1
CASSGGQGPYGYTF
TGTGCCAGCAGCGGAGGACAGGGGCCCTATGGCTACACCTTC
>TRBJ2-5|TRBV5-6|.|.
CASSKQGRAQETQYF
TGTGCCAGCAGCAAGCAGGGAAGGGCCCAAGAGACCCAGTACTTC
>TRBJ2-5|TRBV5-4|.|.
CASSLSTSSRETQYF
TGTGCCAGCAGCTTGAGTACTAGCAGCCGGGAGACCCAGTACTTC
>TRBJ1-6|TRBV4-1|.|TRBD1
CASSQEQGNSPLHF
TGCGCCAGCAGCCAAGAACAGGGGAATTCACCCCTCCACTTT
>TRBJ1-5|TRBV10-2|once|TRBD1
CASSDPGTGVQPQHF
TGCGCCAGTTCCGACCCCGGGACAGGGGTCCAGCCCCAGCATTTT
>TRBJ2-2|TRBV28|.|TRBD1
CASRYRGQMGTGELFF
TGTGCCAGCAGGTACAGGGGGCAGATGGGAACCGGGGAGCTGTTTTTT
>TRBJ2-2|TRBV5-4|.|TRBD1
CASSLGQGLNTGELFF
TGTGCCAGCAGCTTGGGACAGGGGTTGAACACCGGGGAGCTGTTTTTT
>TRBJ1-2|TRBV11-2|.|TRBD1
CASSPDRAGYGYTF
TGTGCCAGCAGTCCCGACAGGGCTGGCTATGGCTACACCTTC